This section outlines one T cell receptor beta chain sequence together with its context. The sample belongs to a study of shared clonotypes between healthy human individuals. Trimming took off 6 bases at V and 11 bases at J, with 11 bases between the two ends. Germline CDR1 and CDR2: WNHNN and SYGVQD (reference sequence). This CDR3 has 11 amino acids. The replicate PCRs on unsorted PBMC were given 250 to 300 ng DNA, which is some 28,000 T cell genomes. Assay used: immunoSEQ multiplex PCR; TCRdb lists only in-frame clones, some missing. The data hold approximately 500,000 clones, with 79% observed a single time.

The V call is TRBV10-1, the J call TRBJ2-1, with a possible D match to TRBD1 (6 bases). This clonotype originated in a woman aged 40 to 49 in good health. Some clones in this sample may be carry-over from other donors' samples. The material sequenced was PBMCs. CDR3 nucleotide sequence: TGCGCCAGCAGCCGGGGACAAAAGCAGTTCTTC. It translates to CASSRGQKQFF.